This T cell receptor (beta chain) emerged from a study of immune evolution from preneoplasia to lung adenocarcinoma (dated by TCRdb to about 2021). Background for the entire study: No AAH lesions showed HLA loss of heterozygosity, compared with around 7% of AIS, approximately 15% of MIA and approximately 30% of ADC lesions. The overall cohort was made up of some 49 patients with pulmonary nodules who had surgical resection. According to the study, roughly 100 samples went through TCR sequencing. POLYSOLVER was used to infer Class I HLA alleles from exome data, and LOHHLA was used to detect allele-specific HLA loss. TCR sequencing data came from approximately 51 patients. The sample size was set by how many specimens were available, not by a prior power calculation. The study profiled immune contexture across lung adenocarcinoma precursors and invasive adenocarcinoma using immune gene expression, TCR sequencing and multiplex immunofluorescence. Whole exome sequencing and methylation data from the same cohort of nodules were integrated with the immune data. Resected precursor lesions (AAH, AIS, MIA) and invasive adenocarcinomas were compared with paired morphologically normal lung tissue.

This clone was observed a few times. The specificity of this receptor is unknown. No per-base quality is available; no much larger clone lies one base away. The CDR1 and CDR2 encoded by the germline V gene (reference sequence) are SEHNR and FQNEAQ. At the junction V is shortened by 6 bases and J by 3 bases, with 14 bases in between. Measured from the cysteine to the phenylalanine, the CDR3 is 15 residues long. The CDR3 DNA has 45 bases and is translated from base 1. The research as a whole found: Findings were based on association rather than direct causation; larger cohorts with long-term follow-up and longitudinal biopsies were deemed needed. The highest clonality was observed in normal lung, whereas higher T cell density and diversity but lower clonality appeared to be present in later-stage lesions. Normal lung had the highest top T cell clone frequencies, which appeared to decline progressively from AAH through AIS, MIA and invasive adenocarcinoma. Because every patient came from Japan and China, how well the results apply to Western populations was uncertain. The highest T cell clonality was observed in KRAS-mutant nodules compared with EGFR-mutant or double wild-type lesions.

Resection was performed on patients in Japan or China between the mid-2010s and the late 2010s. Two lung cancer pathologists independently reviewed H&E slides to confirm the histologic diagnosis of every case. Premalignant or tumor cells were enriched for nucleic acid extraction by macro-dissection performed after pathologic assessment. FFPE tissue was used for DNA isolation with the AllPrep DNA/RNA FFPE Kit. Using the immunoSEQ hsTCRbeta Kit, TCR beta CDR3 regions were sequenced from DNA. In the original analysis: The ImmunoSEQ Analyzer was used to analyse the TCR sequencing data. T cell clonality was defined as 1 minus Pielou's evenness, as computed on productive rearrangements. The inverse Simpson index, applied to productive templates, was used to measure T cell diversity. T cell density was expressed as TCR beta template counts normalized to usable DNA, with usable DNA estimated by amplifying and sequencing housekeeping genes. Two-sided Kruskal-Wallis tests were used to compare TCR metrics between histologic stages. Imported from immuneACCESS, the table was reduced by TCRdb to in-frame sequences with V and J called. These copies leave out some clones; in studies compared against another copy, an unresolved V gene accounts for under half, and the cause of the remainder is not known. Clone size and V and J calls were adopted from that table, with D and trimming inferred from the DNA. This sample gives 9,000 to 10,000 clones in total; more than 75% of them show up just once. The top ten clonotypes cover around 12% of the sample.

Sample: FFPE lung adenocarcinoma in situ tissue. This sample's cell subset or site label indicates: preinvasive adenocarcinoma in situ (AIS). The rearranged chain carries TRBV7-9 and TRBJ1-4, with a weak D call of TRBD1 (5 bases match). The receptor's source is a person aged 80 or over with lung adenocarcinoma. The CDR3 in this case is CASSPPLGANEKLFF. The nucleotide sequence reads TGTGCCAGCAGTCCCCCCTTGGGGGCTAATGAAAAACTGTTTTTT. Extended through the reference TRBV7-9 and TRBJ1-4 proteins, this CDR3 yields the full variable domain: DTGVSQNPRHKITKRGQNVTFRCDPISEHNRLYWYRQTLGQGPEFLTYFQNEAQLEKSRLLSDRFSAERPKGSFSTLEIQRTEQGDSAMYLCASSPPLGANEKLFFGSGTQLSVL.